These 30 T cell receptor beta chains were all obtained from the same sample, sequenced in a study of T cell responses to AZD1222 COVID-19 vaccine. Sequencing was performed with immunoSEQ multiplex PCR; in TCRdb, only in-frame clones are kept and a portion is missing. The table has 150,000 to 200,000 clones, about nine tenths seen once. The sequenced sample was peripheral blood, obtained on day 0 of AZD1222 vaccination. The receptors were gathered from an adult in good health.

The CDR3 DNA is TGTGCCACCAGCAGAGATATTTACGCGAGCACAGATACGCAGTATTTT. Protein sequence: CATSRDIYASTDTQYF. The V and J genes are TRBV15 and TRBJ2-3; D unclear. The CDR3 loop spans 16 amino acids. Per germline, CDR1 LNHNV and CDR2 YYDKDF (reference sequence). V lost 0 bases and J 0 bases, leaving 10 bases between the germline ends.

This clone was counted a single time. The chain carries TRBV6-6 and TRBJ2-7; 7 bases are shared with TRBD2. J gave up 1 base and V 7 bases, and 10 bases lay outside the gene matches. The germline CDR1 and CDR2 sequences are MNHNY and SVGAGI (reference sequence). The CDR3 has 15 amino acids. This CDR3 is CASTWVGGGSYEQYF. The CDR3 DNA reads as TGTGCCAGCACCTGGGTGGGCGGGGGATCCTACGAGCAGTACTTC.

The chain recombines TRBV30 with TRBJ1-1, with a tentative D call TRBD1 (5 bases). V gave up 7 bases and J gave up 3 bases, with 9 bases separating them. From germline, CDR1 is GTSNPN and CDR2 SVGIG (reference sequence). This CDR3 is built from 11 residues. CDR3 coding DNA: TGTGCCTATGGGGGGTACACTGAAGCTTTCTTT. Translated, it gives CAYGGYTEAFF.

The chain carries TRBV5-1 and TRBJ2-7; D might be TRBD2 (6 bases). The CDR3 has 11 amino acids. V was clipped by 6 bases and J by 3 bases, with 7 bases between them. In germline, CDR1 is SGHRS, CDR2 YFSETQ. DNA of the CDR3: TGCGCCAGCATGGAGGGCTACGAGCAGTACTTC. Encoded protein: CASMEGYEQYF.

The chain combines TRBV9 with TRBJ2-3; the D is unclear. This CDR3 is 11 amino acids long. Trimming pared 4 bases from V and 6 bases from J, leaving 6 bases between. CDR1 and CDR2 from the germline V gene are SGDLS and YYNGEE. DNA for the CDR3: TGTGCCAGCAGCTTGACGGATACGCAGTATTTT. Its protein is CASSLTDTQYF.

The chain recombines TRBV18 with TRBJ1-1; 8 positions match TRBD1. Trimming at V came to 7 bases and at J to 0 bases, leaving 4 bases not matched to a gene. Germline CDR1 KGHSH, CDR2 LQKENI. The CDR3 is 14 amino acids. This CDR3 is CASYQQGVNTEAFF. The CDR3 DNA is TGTGCCAGCTACCAACAGGGGGTGAACACTGAAGCTTTCTTT.

Only a few counts were recorded for this clone. This chain joins TRBV5-1 and TRBJ2-7, with 7 bases identical to TRBD1. The trim removed 1 base at V and 3 bases at J, leaving 7 bases unmatched. Germline V lookup: CDR1 SGHRS, CDR2 YFSETQ. This CDR3 contains 15 residues. CDR3 in DNA: TGCGCCAGCAGCTTGACCTTGGGACAGCTCTACGAGCAGTACTTC. Protein sequence: CASSLTLGQLYEQYF.

V is TRBV2 and J is TRBJ2-7, with a possible D match to TRBD2 (6 bases). Germline V gives CDR1 SNHLY, CDR2 FYNNEI. V was cut by 6 bases and J by 2 bases, with 14 bases left in between. The CDR3 totals 14 residues. DNA for the CDR3: TGTGCCAGCAGAGGAGGGGCGGACCCCTACGAGCAGTACTTC. Amino acids: CASRGGADPYEQYF.

The gene calls are TRBV19 and TRBJ2-1; D is uncertain. Trimming pared 1 base from V and 8 bases from J, leaving 12 bases between. Germline V CDR1 and CDR2: LNHDA, SQIVND (reference sequence). The CDR3 extends over 14 amino acids. CDR3 loop: CASSIGSPGDEQFF. Here the CDR3 DNA reads TGTGCCAGTAGTATAGGCAGCCCTGGCGATGAGCAGTTCTTC.

In its sample, this clone was seen once. The chain links TRBV18 to TRBJ1-2; 7 positions agree with TRBD1. V dropped 8 bases and J dropped 4; count of bases not matched to a gene: 7. Germline-derived CDR1 and CDR2 are KGHSH and LQKENI. The CDR3 runs 13 residues. The CDR3 is CASGGDRFYGYTF. CDR3 in DNA: TGTGCCAGCGGTGGGGACAGATTCTATGGCTACACCTTC.

The rearrangement uses TRBV15 and TRBJ1-3; no clear D gene. Germline CDR1 and CDR2: LNHNV and YYDKDF (reference sequence). V was clipped by 1 base and J by 2 bases, with 9 bases between them. The CDR3 has 15 amino acids. The CDR3 DNA reads as TGTGCCACCAGCAGAGGGGGATTTACTGGAAACACCATATATTTT. Translation: CATSRGGFTGNTIYF.

V is TRBV13 and J is TRBJ1-4; D gene ambiguous. In germline, CDR1 is PRHDT, CDR2 FYEKMQ (reference sequence). Trimming took off 1 base at V and 7 bases at J, with 4 bases between the two ends. The CDR3 has 12 amino acids. The CDR3, as DNA: TGTGCCAGCAGCTTAGAGGGTGAAAAACTGTTTTTT. Its protein product is CASSLEGEKLFF.

CDR3 DNA: TGTGCCAGCAGTTTGTCCCCAGCGGGTGATAGCAATCAGCCCCAGCATTTT. Amino acid sequence: CASSLSPAGDSNQPQHF. The V call is TRBV27, the J call TRBJ1-5; unclear D gene. This CDR3 has 17 residues. Trimming cost V 3 bases and J 0 bases, with 15 bases left between them. CDR1 is MNHEY and CDR2 is SMNVEV in the germline V gene (reference sequence).

The CDR3 sequence: CASSQSRAITEAFF. The CDR3, as DNA: TGTGCCAGCAGCCAATCAAGGGCTATCACTGAAGCTTTCTTT. V and J are TRBV16 and TRBJ1-1; D ambiguous. The CDR3 extends over 14 amino acids. Trimming stripped 0 bases from V and 4 bases from J, with 9 bases between. Germline V CDR1 and CDR2: KGHSY, FQNENV.

The CDR3 spells CSAREGLEAFF. CDR3 DNA: TGCAGTGCTAGAGAGGGTCTTGAAGCTTTCTTT. The chain uses TRBV20-1 and TRBJ1-1; no definite D call. This CDR3 spans 11 amino acids. Looked up from germline, CDR1 is DFQATT and CDR2 is SNEGSKA (reference sequence). The V and J ends lost 0 bases and 7 bases respectively, with 6 bases between them.

The chain joins TRBV3-1 (or the pseudogene TRBV3-2) to TRBJ1-2, with D unclear. The CDR3 length is 12 residues. With 3 bases removed from V and 4 bases from J, the gap between germline ends came to 6 bases. CDR1 and CDR2 (germline): LGHDT, YNNKEL (reference sequence). Written as DNA, the CDR3 is TGTGCCAGCAGCCAGGTATCCTATGGCTACACCTTC. Translating gives CASSQVSYGYTF.

The rearrangement links TRBV6-5 to TRBJ1-3; D not certain. V lost 4 bases to trimming and J lost 7 bases, with 14 bases between them. The length of the CDR3 is 14 residues. CDR1 MNHEY and CDR2 SVGAGI come from the germline V gene. The chain's CDR3 is CASSSVLQGNTIYF. The CDR3 DNA follows: TGTGCCAGCAGTTCCGTTCTACAAGGGAACACCATATATTTT.

V gene TRBV7-6 combines with J gene TRBJ2-3; TRBD2 is a possible D gene (6 bases). This CDR3 spans 16 amino acids. Germline V gene data show CDR1 as SGHVS and CDR2 as FNYEAQ. V lost 4 bases, J lost 3 bases, and 17 bases lay in between. CDR3 nucleotide sequence: TGTGCCAGCAGCTATCGGGGGTTACTAGGGACAGATACGCAGTATTTT. Protein sequence: CASSYRGLLGTDTQYF.

J is TRBJ2-7 and V is TRBV6-5; the D gene could be TRBD1 or TRBD2 (5 bases each). This CDR3 is built from 13 residues. CDR1 and CDR2 (germline): MNHEY, SVGAGI. Trimming cost V 0 bases and J 6 bases, with 9 bases left between them. The CDR3 region has the DNA TGTGCCAGCAGTTACTCGATTGGGGGCGAGCAGTACTTC. Residues: CASSYSIGGEQYF.

This clone came up a few times. V gene TRBV5-4 combines with J gene TRBJ1-1; possible D gene TRBD1, 5 bases. The CDR3 totals 13 residues. V lost 4 bases and J lost 3, with 10 bases in between. Per germline, CDR1 SGHNT and CDR2 YYREEE (reference sequence). The CDR3 coding sequence is TGTGCCAGCAGCCCGGCAGGGCACACTGAAGCTTTCTTT. Residues: CASSPAGHTEAFF.

This clone was detected once. The chain joins TRBV6-2 or TRBV6-3 to TRBJ1-5; 8 bases align to TRBD1. This CDR3 has 15 residues. V lost 5 bases and J lost 2; bases outside the gene matches: 5. The germline V gene encodes CDR1 MNHEY and CDR2 SVGEGT. The CDR3 sequence is CASSPDRAGNQPQHF. Written as DNA, the CDR3 is TGTGCCAGCAGTCCGGACAGGGCTGGCAATCAGCCCCAGCATTTT.

The chain has TRBV10-1 and TRBJ2-3; D remains unclear. Germline loops: CDR1 WNHNN, CDR2 SYGVQD (reference sequence). V shed 2 bases and J shed 0 bases, with 9 bases lying between them. The length of the CDR3 is 15 residues. The CDR3 DNA sequence: TGCGCCAGCAGTGAGGGCTTTGGTAGCACAGATACGCAGTATTTT. This gives the protein CASSEGFGSTDTQYF.

This rearrangement joins TRBV7-2 to TRBJ2-7; no clear D. The V gene's germline CDR1 is SGHTA and CDR2 FQGNSA. There are 16 residues in the CDR3. Trimming removed 5 bases at V and 0 bases at J, with 17 bases between. DNA of the CDR3: TGTGCCAGCAGCGCAAGTAGGGTGGGCAGCTCCTACGAGCAGTACTTC. It codes for CASSASRVGSSYEQYF.

The CDR3 bases are TGTGCCAGCAGCTCAGCCGGGTCGGCCCGCGGCTACACCTTC. This translates into CASSSAGSARGYTF. The chain carries TRBV7-9 and TRBJ1-2; D remains ambiguous. The V end lost 4 bases, the J end lost 8 bases, and 17 bases lay between the germline ends. This CDR3 is 14 amino acids long. Germline V gene data show CDR1 as SEHNR and CDR2 as FQNEAQ (reference sequence).

The rearrangement uses TRBV28 and TRBJ1-2; the D is unclear. The V gene's germline CDR1 is MDHEN and CDR2 SYDVKM. V lost 6 bases and J 7 bases, leaving 9 bases between the germline ends. The CDR3 runs 11 residues. The CDR3 DNA follows: TGTGCCAGCAGGATACTGGGTGGCTACACCTTC. Translating it yields CASRILGGYTF.

J is TRBJ1-5 and V is TRBV2; D perhaps matches TRBD1 (5 bases). Between the trimmed V and J ends, which lost 1 base and 3 bases, there was a span of 10 bases. CDR3 length: 15 amino acids. The V gene's germline CDR1 is SNHLY and CDR2 FYNNEI. The CDR3 is CASSEGRDFNQPQHF. The CDR3 DNA reads TGTGCCAGCAGTGAAGGCAGGGACTTCAATCAGCCCCAGCATTTT. The entire variable domain, with the rest obtained from reference TRBV2 and TRBJ1-5, is as follows: EPEVTQTPSHQVTQMGQEVILRCVPISNHLYFYWYRQILGQKVEFLVSFYNNEISEKSEIFDDQFSVERPDGSNFTLKIRSTKLEDSAMYFCASSEGRDFNQPQHFGDGTRLSIL.

Only one count was recorded for this clone. The rearrangement uses TRBV6-5 and TRBJ2-7; TRBD2 agrees at 13 bases. This CDR3 is built from 14 residues. V lost 5 bases, J lost 7 bases, and 5 bases stayed unmatched. The V gene's germline CDR1 is MNHEY and CDR2 SVGAGI. The CDR3 spells CASSTGLAGLEQYF. CDR3 coding DNA: TGTGCCAGCAGTACGGGACTAGCGGGGTTGGAGCAGTACTTC.

The chain links TRBV2 to TRBJ2-5, with a weak D call TRBD1 (6 bases). Trimming left V 7 bases short and J 2 bases short, with 14 bases between. Germline V lookup: CDR1 SNHLY, CDR2 FYNNEI. The CDR3 runs to 14 residues. CDR3: CASTYQGPQETQYF. Here the CDR3 DNA reads TGTGCCAGCACCTATCAGGGGCCTCAAGAGACCCAGTACTTC.

This clone was counted a few times. CDR3 sequence reads: CASSPRAVNTGELFF. In nucleotides, the CDR3 is TGTGCCAGCTCACCACGGGCGGTGAACACCGGGGAGCTGTTTTTT. The gene calls are TRBV18 and TRBJ2-2; no reliable D call. The ends were cut back, 1 base at V and 1 base at J, with 7 bases in the middle. CDR3 length: 15 residues. The germline gives CDR1 KGHSH, CDR2 LQKENI.

The chain combines TRBV9 with TRBJ1-3; possible D gene TRBD1, 5 bases. Trimming took off 2 bases at V and 0 bases at J, with 9 bases between the two ends. Germline V gives CDR1 SGDLS, CDR2 YYNGEE. This CDR3 region has 15 residues. The CDR3 DNA reads TGTGCCAGCAGCGTCCAGGGCTACTCTGGAAACACCATATATTTT. As protein: CASSVQGYSGNTIYF.